The present TCR beta chain was sequenced within a study of CD8+CD57+ T cells in acquired aplastic anemia. By flow cytometry, patients selected for sequencing had shown an expansion of CD8+CD57+ cells. This clonotype has more than one count but fewer than ten. Its antigen is currently unknown. The template used for profiling TCR beta VDJ and CDR3 was genomic DNA. A single record per CDR3 protein comes from TCRdb applying MiXCR to the reads. Here the sample spans approximately 470,000 distinct CDR3 sequences, roughly 34% being singletons. General study points: Common to patients and controls were roughly 30 CD8+ CDR3 sequences.

The germline V gene has CDR1 LNHDA and CDR2 SQIVND (reference sequence). The V and J ends lost 2 bases and 1 base respectively, with 17 bases between them. The CDR3 contains 17 residues. The gene calls are TRBV19 and TRBJ1-1; D unclear. This TCR was recovered from a human donor with aplastic anemia. The sequencing sample was made of sorted CD4+, CD8+, or CD8+CD57+ T cells (not recorded which) from PBMCs. Here the CDR3 DNA reads TGTGCCAGTAGTATACCGCGAAAATCTCGAGGGAACACTGAAGCTTTCTTT. Its translation: CASSIPRKSRGNTEAFF.